The 9 T cell receptor beta chains reported below all come from one sample, sequenced in a study of response to subunit inactivated influenza vaccine. TCRdb independently ran MiXCR on the RT-PCR reads; one entry per CDR3 protein. The table has more than 700,000 distinct CDR3 sequences, 21% seen once. Sequenced material: PBMCs from blood, taken roughly 5 days after vaccination. These receptors all come from a middle-aged man who received an inactivated influenza vaccine.

The chain combines TRBV9 with TRBJ2-7; D perhaps matches TRBD2 (6 bases). With 0 bases removed from V and 5 bases from J, the gap between germline ends came to 12 bases. In germline, CDR1 is SGDLS, CDR2 YYNGEE. This CDR3 contains 14 residues. CDR3 region: CASSVVPSGDEQYF. In nucleotides, the CDR3 is TGTGCCAGCAGCGTAGTGCCCTCGGGGGACGAGCAGTACTTC.

This clonotype was detected a few times. The rearrangement links TRBV12-3 or TRBV12-4 to TRBJ2-5, with TRBD1 identical over 7 bases. V shed 3 bases and J 1 base; nucleotides not matched to a gene: 5. This CDR3 comprises 15 residues. CDR3 loop: CASSFGRGTQETQYF. In nucleotides, the CDR3 is TGTGCCAGCAGTTTCGGCAGGGGGACCCAAGAGACCCAGTACTTC.

Only a few counts were recorded for this clonotype. The chain has TRBV11-2 and TRBJ2-7; 7 positions match TRBD2. V trimming: 0 bases; J trimming: 6 bases; junction bases outside the gene matches: 8. This CDR3 contains 15 residues. Per the germline V gene, CDR1 is SGHAT and CDR2 is FQNNGV. In DNA, the CDR3 is TGTGCCAGCAGCTTAGATTCGCGTTGGGGGGGCGAGCAGTACTTC. This sequence encodes CASSLDSRWGGEQYF.

This clonotype was detected a few times. The J gene is TRBJ2-7, the V gene TRBV20-1; D may correspond to TRBD1 or TRBD2 (5 bases each). Trimming stripped 1 base from V and 1 base from J, with 14 bases between. Per germline, CDR1 DFQATT and CDR2 SNEGSKA (reference sequence). This CDR3 is 15 amino acids long. The CDR3: CSARVGGALSYEQYF. CDR3 coding DNA: TGCAGTGCTAGAGTTGGGGGTGCCCTTTCCTACGAGCAGTACTTC.

The gene calls are TRBV4-3 and TRBJ2-2; D assignment may be TRBD1 or TRBD2 (6 bases each). The V gene lost 2 bases and the J gene lost 6 bases, with 19 bases spanning the gap. The CDR3 extends over 17 amino acids. Per germline, CDR1 LGHNA and CDR2 YSLEER. CDR3 DNA sequence: TGCGCCAGCAGCCAAACGGCCTACCCGGGGGCTGCCGGGGAGCTGTTTTTT. Protein: CASSQTAYPGAAGELFF.

The chain employs TRBV28 and TRBJ2-1, with 11 bases matching TRBD2. J lost 4 bases, V lost 5 bases, and 7 bases had no gene match. Germline CDR1 reads MDHEN; CDR2 reads SYDVKM. The CDR3 spans 16 residues. CDR3 coding DNA: TGTGCCAGCAGTCAAGCCGGGACTAGCGGATACAATGAGCAGTTCTTC. Protein: CASSQAGTSGYNEQFF.

The chain combines TRBV12-3 or TRBV12-4 with TRBJ2-7, with 8 bases aligning to TRBD2. Unmatched junction bases numbered 2, after V lost 4 bases and J lost 0 bases. This CDR3 contains 14 residues. The CDR3 sequence: CASSYSGVSYEQYF. The DNA for the CDR3 is TGTGCCAGCAGTTATAGCGGGGTCTCCTACGAGCAGTACTTC.

This clonotype was detected ten times or more. The chain carries TRBV20-1 and TRBJ2-2; the D is unclear. Germline loops: CDR1 DFQATT, CDR2 SNEGSKA (reference sequence). This CDR3 has 13 amino acids. With 2 bases removed from V and 1 base from J, the gap between germline ends came to 5 bases. CDR3 sequence reads: CSARLQNTGELFF. CDR3 nucleotide sequence: TGCAGTGCTAGACTACAGAACACCGGGGAGCTGTTTTTT.

A few counts support this clonotype. This sequence joins TRBV6-6 and TRBJ2-3; no clear D gene. This CDR3 spans 13 amino acids. V shed 2 bases and J shed 2 bases, with 5 bases lying between them. Germline V gene sequence: CDR1 MNHNY, CDR2 SVGAGI (reference sequence). The CDR3 region is CASSYGDTDTQYF. CDR3 bases: TGTGCCAGCAGTTACGGGGACACAGATACGCAGTATTTT.